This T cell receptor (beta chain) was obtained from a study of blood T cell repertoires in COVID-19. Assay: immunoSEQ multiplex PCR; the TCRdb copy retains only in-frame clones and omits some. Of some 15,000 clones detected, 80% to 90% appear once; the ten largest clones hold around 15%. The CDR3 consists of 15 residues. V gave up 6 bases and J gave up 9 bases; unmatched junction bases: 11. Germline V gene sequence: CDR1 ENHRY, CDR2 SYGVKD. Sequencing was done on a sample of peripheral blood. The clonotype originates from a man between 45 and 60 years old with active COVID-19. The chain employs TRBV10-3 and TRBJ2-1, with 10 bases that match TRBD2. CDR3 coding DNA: TGTGCCATCAGAGACACGCTAGCGGGAGCACCTGAGCAGTTCTTC. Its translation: CAIRDTLAGAPEQFF.